This TCR beta chain was identified in a study of shared clonotypes between healthy human individuals. As for the study in general: Each donor's CD4 naive and CD4 memory cells filled three plates apiece, CD8 naive two, and CD8 memory one. Whole-study findings and limits: Donor scarcity curtailed the genetic and exposure-history diversity represented herein. Several donors shared about 5% of their naive CD4 clonotypes.

This CDR3 is built from 16 residues. Trimming removed 2 bases at V and 4 bases at J, with 18 bases between. CDR1 is LNHNV, CDR2 YYDKDF, per germline (reference sequence). Repertoires were generated with immunoSEQ multiplex PCR, while TCRdb's copy carries only in-frame clones and drops some. The sample carries more than 1 million clones, about 84% recorded once. From CD4+ cells came CD45RA+ naive and CD45RA-negative memory subsets. This clone was observed at least ten times. Its antigen is not identified. The V gene is TRBV15, the J gene TRBJ2-7; tentative D call: TRBD2 (5 bases). The sample was memory CD4+ T cells from PBMCs. Subset denoted: CD45RA-negative fraction. The TCR was taken from a man between 18 and 29 years old in good health. Some clones in this sample may be carry-over from other donors' samples. CDR3 nucleotides: TGTGCCACCAGCAGACGACGGGGAGAGCTGAATTACGAGCAGTACTTC. Its translation: CATSRRRGELNYEQYF.